These 10 T cell receptor beta chains came from one sample sequenced in a study of cytomegalovirus exposure and HLA in healthy donors. Repertoires were generated with immunoSEQ multiplex PCR, while TCRdb's copy carries only in-frame clones and drops some. The sample consists of 50,000 to 65,000 clones, roughly 87% of them appearing once. Sequences were obtained from PBMCs. Receptor source: a woman under 30 in good health and CMV-seronegative.

The chain uses TRBV5-6 and TRBJ2-7, with 13 bases aligning to TRBD2. This CDR3 is built from 17 residues. The trim removed 6 bases at V and 6 bases at J, leaving 15 bases unmatched. Germline V gene lookup returns CDR1 SGHDT and CDR2 YYEEEE. The chain's CDR3 is CASTSLSSGTSGTEQYF. In DNA, the CDR3 is TGTGCCAGCACCTCTCTCTCTTCGGGGACTAGCGGGACCGAGCAGTACTTC. Using reference TRBV5-6 and TRBJ2-7 for the parts outside the CDR3, the full variable domain is DAGVTQSPTHLIKTRGQQVTLRCSPKSGHDTVSWYQQALGQGPQFIFQYYEEEERQRGNFPDRFSGHQFPNYSSELNVNALLLGDSALYLCASTSLSSGTSGTEQYFGPGTRLTVT.

J is TRBJ1-2 and V is TRBV18; 9 positions agree with TRBD1. Germline V lookup: CDR1 KGHSH, CDR2 LQKENI. The CDR3 covers 14 residues. The J segment lost 5 bases and the V segment lost 2 bases, leaving 3 bases of the junction unmatched. CDR3 protein: CASSPRTGVYGYTF. The CDR3 DNA reads as TGTGCCAGCTCACCAAGGACAGGGGTGTATGGCTACACCTTC.

The rearrangement uses TRBV7-2 and TRBJ2-1, with 8 bases lining up with TRBD2. V lost 7 bases to trimming and J lost 1 base; unmatched junction nucleotides: 6. This CDR3 region has 15 residues. From germline, CDR1 is SGHTA and CDR2 FQGNSA. The CDR3 DNA reads TGTGCCAGCACGGCTAGCGGGCTTTCCTACAATGAGCAGTTCTTC. Translation: CASTASGLSYNEQFF.

V gene TRBV9 combines with J gene TRBJ2-2; unclear D gene. Germline loops: CDR1 SGDLS, CDR2 YYNGEE. The CDR3 is 13 residues long. Trimming took off 0 bases at V and 6 bases at J, with 6 bases between the two ends. CDR3 nucleotide sequence: TGTGCCAGCAGCGTAGGCGTCGCCGGGGAGCTGTTTTTT. It specifies CASSVGVAGELFF.

The chain recombines TRBV19 with TRBJ2-3; TRBD1 aligns across 10 bases. J gave up 2 bases and V 5 bases, and 4 bases lay outside the gene matches. Germline CDR1 and CDR2: LNHDA and SQIVND (reference sequence). This CDR3 region has 15 residues. As DNA, the CDR3 is TGTGCCAGTAGTTTAAGACAGGGGGCCACAGATACGCAGTATTTT. Amino acid sequence: CASSLRQGATDTQYF.

The chain is built from TRBV14 and TRBJ1-3, with D tentatively TRBD1 (5 bases). The CDR3 consists of 15 residues. Trimming left V 3 bases short and J 2 bases short, with 11 bases between. Germline V gene lookup returns CDR1 SGHDN and CDR2 FVKESK. In DNA form, the CDR3 reads TGTGCCAGCAGCCAGGGACTCTCCGCTGGAAACACCATATATTTT. Translated, it gives CASSQGLSAGNTIYF.

The chain links TRBV5-1 to TRBJ1-1; D is perhaps TRBD1 (6 bases). V was shortened by 4 bases and J by 0 bases, with 10 bases between the two germline ends. The CDR3 consists of 14 residues. Germline loops: CDR1 SGHRS, CDR2 YFSETQ. DNA of the CDR3: TGCGCCAGCAGCATGGGACACCTGAACACTGAAGCTTTCTTT. Translation: CASSMGHLNTEAFF.

This chain joins TRBV6-5 and TRBJ2-1; 10 nucleotides line up with TRBD2. The CDR3 contains 15 residues. CDR1 and CDR2 (germline): MNHEY, SVGAGI. Trimming took 10 bases from V and 4 from J; bases not matched to a gene: 10. In DNA form, the CDR3 reads TGTGCCACCCACACTAGCGGGAAGGGTTACAATGAGCAGTTCTTC. Translated, it gives CATHTSGKGYNEQFF.

This chain links TRBV5-5 with TRBJ1-1; 7 bases are shared with TRBD1. Germline-derived CDR1 and CDR2 are SGHKS and YYEKEE (reference sequence). J was trimmed by 8 bases and V by 4 bases; bases with no gene match: 11. CDR3 length: 14 residues. CDR3 in amino acids: CASSTAGGRSEAFF. The CDR3 DNA sequence: TGTGCCAGCAGCACCGCAGGGGGTAGGTCGGAAGCTTTCTTT.

This clone was detected only a few times. V and J are TRBV5-4 and TRBJ2-7; 7 bases are a match to TRBD1. The CDR3 extends over 14 amino acids. V trimming: 3 bases; J trimming: 2 bases; junction bases outside the gene matches: 5. CDR1 is SGHNT and CDR2 is YYREEE in the germline V gene (reference sequence). In DNA form, the CDR3 reads TGTGCCAGCAGCTCGGGGACAGCGGCCTACGAGCAGTACTTC. As protein: CASSSGTAAYEQYF.